The clone carrying this TCR beta chain was observed a few times. This sample was taken from a study of T-cell memory formation after mild COVID-19. TCRdb independently ran MiXCR on the 5' RACE reads; one entry per CDR3 protein. This table holds about 400,000 distinct CDR3 sequences, under 15% found once. Trimming cost V 2 bases and J 6 bases, with 8 bases left between them. There are 12 residues in the CDR3. The germline CDR1 and CDR2 sequences are LGHDT and YNNKEL (reference sequence). Sample: PBMCs or a T cell subset sorted from them (not recorded which). The clonotype comes from a man between 18 and 29 years old who had mild COVID-19 (a few samples of this study predate the infection). Cell type and time point are not known. The V gene is TRBV3-1, the J gene TRBJ2-7; D not certain. CDR3 loop: CASSQLQGEQYF. The CDR3 DNA is TGTGCCAGCAGCCAATTACAAGGCGAGCAGTACTTC.